This entry lists 14 T cell receptor beta chains sequenced from one sample in a study of cytomegalovirus exposure and HLA in healthy donors. Measured with immunoSEQ multiplex PCR; TCRdb has only the in-frame clones, and not every one. The sample has over 50,000 clones; 85% to 95% are singletons. Sequencing was done on a sample of PBMCs. These receptors all come from a man aged 18 to 29 in good health and CMV-seropositive.

This chain links TRBV28 with TRBJ2-7, with 7 bases that match TRBD1. The CDR3 has 14 amino acids. The V segment lost 5 bases and the J segment 3 bases; nucleotides outside the gene matches: 7. Germline V gene sequence: CDR1 MDHEN, CDR2 SYDVKM. Written as DNA, the CDR3 is TGTGCCAGCAGTCAGCCGGGACAGAGCTACGAGCAGTACTTC. Translated, it gives CASSQPGQSYEQYF. Combining the CDR3 with reference TRBV28 and TRBJ2-7 gives the whole variable domain DVKVTQSSRYLVKRTGEKVFLECVQDMDHENMFWYRQDPGLGLRLIYFSYDVKMKEKGDIPEGYSVSREKKERFSLILESASTNQTSMYLCASSQPGQSYEQYFGPGTRLTVT.

This chain connects TRBV2 to TRBJ2-3, with TRBD2 matching over 7 bases. The CDR3 runs to 20 residues. The V gene end was trimmed by 7 bases and the J gene end by 2 bases; junction bases not matched to a gene: 24. Germline values: CDR1 SNHLY, CDR2 FYNNEI. The CDR3 sequence is CASTPWDDVFGSGNTDTQYF. The DNA of the CDR3 is TGTGCCAGCACCCCCTGGGACGACGTGTTTGGGAGCGGGAACACAGATACGCAGTATTTT.

The J gene is TRBJ1-1, the V gene TRBV30, with D maybe TRBD1 (6 bases). The germline V and J ends were trimmed by 4 bases and 5 bases, with 17 bases remaining between them. This CDR3 is built from 14 residues. Per germline, CDR1 GTSNPN and CDR2 SVGIG (reference sequence). The CDR3 DNA is TGTGCCTGGATCGGGGAGGGGGGAGGAACTGAAGCTTTCTTT. Translated, it gives CAWIGEGGGTEAFF.

This chain uses TRBV19 with TRBJ2-7, with a tentative D call TRBD2 (6 bases). The CDR3 totals 13 residues. The germline V and J ends were trimmed by 6 bases and 6 bases, with 15 bases remaining between them. The germline gives CDR1 LNHDA, CDR2 SQIVND (reference sequence). This chain's CDR3 is CASRALGGGEQYF. The CDR3 bases are TGTGCCAGTAGGGCCTTGGGGGGAGGCGAGCAGTACTTC.

The rearrangement links TRBV19 to TRBJ2-7; 7 bases are shared with TRBD1. The V gene's germline CDR1 is LNHDA and CDR2 SQIVND (reference sequence). The length of the CDR3 is 14 residues. The V segment lost 6 bases and the J segment 2 bases; nucleotides outside the gene matches: 7. The CDR3 DNA reads TGTGCCAGTAGCCCGACAGGGCTTCCCTACGAGCAGTACTTC. Its protein product is CASSPTGLPYEQYF.

The rearrangement links TRBV2 to TRBJ2-1, with D possibly being TRBD2 (7 bases). The CDR3 totals 14 residues. Germline CDR1 reads SNHLY; CDR2 reads FYNNEI. Trimming stripped 6 bases from V and 4 bases from J, with 13 bases between. The CDR3, as DNA: TGTGCCAGCAGGGGGGGGGCAGGGTACAATGAGCAGTTCTTC. Amino acids: CASRGGAGYNEQFF. Full variable domain (outside the CDR3, taken from reference TRBV2 and TRBJ2-1): EPEVTQTPSHQVTQMGQEVILRCVPISNHLYFYWYRQILGQKVEFLVSFYNNEISEKSEIFDDQFSVERPDGSNFTLKIRSTKLEDSAMYFCASRGGAGYNEQFFGPGTRLTVL.

The genes are TRBV4-2 and TRBJ2-7; D is perhaps TRBD1 (6 bases). The CDR3 has 15 residues. Germline CDR1 and CDR2: LGHNA and YNFKEQ. The V gene lost 0 bases and the J gene lost 5 bases, with 14 bases spanning the gap. The CDR3 sequence is CASSQDEARGNEQYF. CDR3 coding DNA: TGTGCCAGCAGCCAAGACGAGGCCAGGGGAAACGAGCAGTACTTC.

This clone was observed once. This chain links TRBV2 with TRBJ2-1; TRBD1 agrees at 9 bases. V trimming: 7 bases; J trimming: 6 bases; junction bases outside the gene matches: 10. Germline CDR1 is SNHLY and CDR2 is FYNNEI. This CDR3 contains 15 residues. This CDR3 is CASNKGQGRGNEQFF. In nucleotides, the CDR3 is TGTGCCAGCAACAAGGGACAGGGAAGGGGCAATGAGCAGTTCTTC.

The gene calls are TRBV5-1 and TRBJ2-2; 10 positions match TRBD2. The V segment lost 0 bases and the J segment 2 bases; nucleotides outside the gene matches: 1. Germline V gives CDR1 SGHRS, CDR2 YFSETQ. This CDR3 region has 16 residues. The CDR3 DNA sequence: TGCGCCAGCAGCTTGGAACTAGCGGGAAACACCGGGGAGCTGTTTTTT. Protein: CASSLELAGNTGELFF.

The V gene is TRBV5-1, the J gene TRBJ2-7; 12 nucleotides match TRBD2. The germline gives CDR1 SGHRS, CDR2 YFSETQ. With V trimmed by 4 bases and J by 11 bases, 13 bases remained unmatched. This CDR3 contains 15 residues. CDR3 protein: CASSDGSLAGGTEYF. The CDR3 nucleotides read TGCGCCAGCAGCGACGGGTCCCTAGCGGGAGGGACTGAGTACTTC.

The CDR3 coding sequence is TGCGCCAGCAGCCTGGCCCCGGGGTCTGGAACTGAAGCTTTCTTT. Its translation: CASSLAPGSGTEAFF. The chain recombines TRBV5-1 with TRBJ1-1; unclear D gene. This CDR3 has 15 residues. V shed 4 bases and J shed 5 bases, with 18 bases lying between them. From germline, CDR1 is SGHRS and CDR2 YFSETQ.

CDR3 loop: CASSLRVSSYNEQFF. In nucleotides, the CDR3 is TGTGCCAGCAGTTTGCGGGTGAGCTCCTACAATGAGCAGTTCTTC. The chain joins TRBV27 to TRBJ2-1, with D perhaps TRBD2 (5 bases). The CDR3 runs 15 residues. Trimming left V 3 bases short and J 0 bases short, with 9 bases between. The germline V gene encodes CDR1 MNHEY and CDR2 SMNVEV (reference sequence).

The genes are TRBV28 and TRBJ2-4; 12 bases agree with TRBD2. This CDR3 contains 16 residues. The junction had 9 bases not matched to a gene; V was cut back by 5 bases and J by 7 bases. Germline V gene sequence: CDR1 MDHEN, CDR2 SYDVKM. The CDR3 nucleotides are TGTGCCAGCAGTCCCCAGACTAGCGGGAGAGGGAACATTCAGTACTTC. This sequence encodes CASSPQTSGRGNIQYF.

The CDR3: CASSLRPSGVGNQPQHF. DNA for the CDR3: TGTGCCAGCAGCTTGAGGCCATCCGGTGTAGGCAATCAGCCCCAGCATTTT. The chain joins TRBV7-2 to TRBJ1-5; no reliable D call. This CDR3 has 17 amino acids. Germline-derived CDR1 and CDR2 are SGHTA and FQGNSA. The V and J ends lost 3 bases and 2 bases respectively, with 17 bases between them.